This T cell receptor (beta chain) was captured by sequencing in a study of cytomegalovirus exposure and HLA in healthy donors. Background on the study: Caucasian-associated ancestry cluster membership applied to about 83% of 398 genotyped donors. Overall study findings and caveats: In an earlier analysis, in some 500 donors, most V segments appeared productive either ~87% or ~30% of the time. When presence/absence was analysed, sequencing depth was taken to be roughly uniform across donors.

The PCR made use of 60 Vbeta and 13 Jbeta primers. Assay used: immunoSEQ multiplex PCR; TCRdb lists only in-frame clones, some missing. The sample holds some 110,000 clones, 70% to 85% seen once. This clone appeared a single time. The antigen remains undetermined. Other DNA sequences within the sample encode an identical CDR3. The CDR3 sequence is 12 residues long. The germline V gene has CDR1 MDHEN and CDR2 SYDVKM. V was pared by 4 bases and J by 3 bases, with 4 bases between. The material sequenced was PBMCs. The genes are TRBV28 and TRBJ1-5; unclear D gene. The receptor was derived from a woman aged 45-60 years in good health and CMV-seropositive. CDR3 loop: CASSSLNQPQHF. The CDR3 nucleotides read TGTGCCAGCAGTTCACTCAATCAGCCCCAGCATTTT.